This paragraph covers one T cell receptor beta chain sequence. This sample was included in a study of shared clonotypes between healthy human individuals. Study overall: A couple of female and three male donors aged 18 to 49 were enrolled. Donors had three CD4 naive, three CD4 memory, two CD8 naive and one CD8 memory plate apiece.

Germline CDR1 reads SSHAT; CDR2 reads FNYEAQ (reference sequence). V lost 4 bases and J lost 2, with 10 bases in between. There are 14 residues in the CDR3. Replicate sorted-subset PCRs were loaded with around 200 ng DNA, 30,000 or so T cell genomes. The table came from immunoSEQ multiplex PCR; TCRdb's copy has only in-frame clones and leaves some out. The data hold 1.4 million to 1.5 million clones, with more than 95% observed a single time. The source of this sequence is a man in his thirties or forties in good health. Material for sequencing was naive CD4+ T cells sorted from blood. Subset noted: CD45RA+ positively selected. This sequence joins TRBV7-7 and TRBJ2-3, with no clear D. The CDR3 reads CASSSSGVTDTQYF. In nucleotides, the CDR3 is TGTGCCAGCAGCTCCAGTGGGGTCACAGATACGCAGTATTTT.